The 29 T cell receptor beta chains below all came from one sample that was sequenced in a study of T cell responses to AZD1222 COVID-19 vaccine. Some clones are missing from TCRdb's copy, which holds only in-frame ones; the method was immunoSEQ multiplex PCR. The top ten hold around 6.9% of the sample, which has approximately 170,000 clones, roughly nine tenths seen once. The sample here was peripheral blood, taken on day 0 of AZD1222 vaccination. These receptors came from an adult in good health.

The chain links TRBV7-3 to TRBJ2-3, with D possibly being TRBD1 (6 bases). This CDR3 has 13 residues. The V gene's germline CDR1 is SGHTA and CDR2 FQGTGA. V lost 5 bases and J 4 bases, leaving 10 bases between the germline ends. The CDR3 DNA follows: TGTGCCAGCAGCAGAACAGGGCCAGATACGCAGTATTTT. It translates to CASSRTGPDTQYF.

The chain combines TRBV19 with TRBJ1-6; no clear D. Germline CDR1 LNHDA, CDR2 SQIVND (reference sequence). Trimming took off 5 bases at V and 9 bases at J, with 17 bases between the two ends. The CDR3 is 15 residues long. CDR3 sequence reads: CASSRLLDLVSPLHF. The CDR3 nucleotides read TGTGCCAGTAGTCGGCTTTTGGACTTGGTTTCACCCCTCCACTTT. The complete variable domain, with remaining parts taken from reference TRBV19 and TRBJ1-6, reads DGGITQSPKYLFRKEGQNVTLSCEQNLNHDAMYWYRQDPGQGLRLIYYSQIVNDFQKGDIAEGYSVSREKKESFPLTVTSAQKNPTAFYLCASSRLLDLVSPLHFGNGTRLTVT.

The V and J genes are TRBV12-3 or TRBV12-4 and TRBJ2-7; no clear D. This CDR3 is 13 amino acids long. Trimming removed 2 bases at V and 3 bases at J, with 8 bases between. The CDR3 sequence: CASSLSSSYEQYF. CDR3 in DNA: TGTGCCAGCAGTTTATCGTCCAGCTACGAGCAGTACTTC.

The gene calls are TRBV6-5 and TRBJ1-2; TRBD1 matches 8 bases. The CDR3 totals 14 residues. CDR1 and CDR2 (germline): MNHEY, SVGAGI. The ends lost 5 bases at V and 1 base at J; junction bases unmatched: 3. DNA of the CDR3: TGTGCCAGCAGTAGCACAGGGGGTAACTATGGCTACACCTTC. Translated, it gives CASSSTGGNYGYTF.

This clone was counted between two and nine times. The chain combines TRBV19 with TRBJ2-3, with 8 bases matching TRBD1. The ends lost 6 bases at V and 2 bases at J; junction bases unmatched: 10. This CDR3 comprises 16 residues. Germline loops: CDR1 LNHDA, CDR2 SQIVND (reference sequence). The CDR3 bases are TGTGCCAGTAGCCAGACATGGACAGGGCTCACAGATACGCAGTATTTT. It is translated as CASSQTWTGLTDTQYF.

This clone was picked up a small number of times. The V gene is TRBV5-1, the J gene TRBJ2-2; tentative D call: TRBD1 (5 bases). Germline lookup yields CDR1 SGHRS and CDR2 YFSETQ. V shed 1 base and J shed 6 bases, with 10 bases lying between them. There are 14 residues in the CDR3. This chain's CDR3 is CASSLRSGSGELFF. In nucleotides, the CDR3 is TGCGCCAGCAGCTTGCGTTCAGGGTCCGGGGAGCTGTTTTTT. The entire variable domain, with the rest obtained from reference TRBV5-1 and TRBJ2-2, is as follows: KAGVTQTPRYLIKTRGQQVTLSCSPISGHRSVSWYQQTPGQGLQFLFEYFSETQRNKGNFPGRFSGRQFSNSRSEMNVSTLELGDSALYLCASSLRSGSGELFFGEGSRLTVL.

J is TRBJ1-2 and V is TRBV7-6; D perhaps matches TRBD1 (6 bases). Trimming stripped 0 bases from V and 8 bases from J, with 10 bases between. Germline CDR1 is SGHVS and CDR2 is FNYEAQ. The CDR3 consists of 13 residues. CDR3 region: CASSLAGTLGYTF. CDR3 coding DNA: TGTGCCAGCAGCTTAGCGGGGACACTGGGCTACACCTTC.

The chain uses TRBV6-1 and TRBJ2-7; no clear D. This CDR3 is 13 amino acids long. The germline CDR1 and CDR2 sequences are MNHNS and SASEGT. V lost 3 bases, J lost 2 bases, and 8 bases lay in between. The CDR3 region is CASSENRPYEQYV. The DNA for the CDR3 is TGTGCCAGCAGTGAGAACAGACCCTACGAGCAGTACGTC.

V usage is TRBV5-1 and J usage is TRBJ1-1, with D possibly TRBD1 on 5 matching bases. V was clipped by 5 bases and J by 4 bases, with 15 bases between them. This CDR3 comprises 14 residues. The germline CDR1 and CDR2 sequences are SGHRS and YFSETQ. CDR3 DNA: TGCGCCAGCAGACCAGAGGCGCAGGGCACTGAAGCTTTCTTT. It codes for CASRPEAQGTEAFF.

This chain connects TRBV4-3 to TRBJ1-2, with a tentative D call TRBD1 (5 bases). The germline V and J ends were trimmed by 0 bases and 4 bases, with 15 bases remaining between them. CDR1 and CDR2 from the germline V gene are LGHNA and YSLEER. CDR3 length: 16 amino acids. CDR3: CASSQDGEEGSYGYTF. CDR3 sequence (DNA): TGCGCCAGCAGCCAAGATGGGGAGGAGGGGAGCTATGGCTACACCTTC.

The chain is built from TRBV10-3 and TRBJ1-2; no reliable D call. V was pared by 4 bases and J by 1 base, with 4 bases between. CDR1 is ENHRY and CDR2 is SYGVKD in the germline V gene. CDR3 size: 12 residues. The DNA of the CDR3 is TGTGCCATCAGTGGCGGTAACTATGGCTACACCTTC. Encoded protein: CAISGGNYGYTF.

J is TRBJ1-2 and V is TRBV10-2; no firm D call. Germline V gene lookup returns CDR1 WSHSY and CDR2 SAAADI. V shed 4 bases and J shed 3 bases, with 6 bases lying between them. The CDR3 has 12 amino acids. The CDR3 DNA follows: TGCGCCAGCAGTGTAGGCGACTATGGCTACACCTTC. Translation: CASSVGDYGYTF.

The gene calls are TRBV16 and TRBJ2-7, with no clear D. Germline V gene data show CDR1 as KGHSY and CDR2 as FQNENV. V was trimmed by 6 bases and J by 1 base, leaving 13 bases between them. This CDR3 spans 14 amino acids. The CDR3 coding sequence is TGTGCCAGCAGTCCCACCGGGCCATCCTACGAGCAGTACTTC. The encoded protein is CASSPTGPSYEQYF.

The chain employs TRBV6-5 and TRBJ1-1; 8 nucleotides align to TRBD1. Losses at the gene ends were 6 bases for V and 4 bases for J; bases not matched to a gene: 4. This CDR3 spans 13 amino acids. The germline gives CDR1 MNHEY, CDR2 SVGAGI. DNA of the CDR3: TGTGCCAGCAGAATACAGGGGGTCACTGAAGCTTTCTTT. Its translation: CASRIQGVTEAFF.

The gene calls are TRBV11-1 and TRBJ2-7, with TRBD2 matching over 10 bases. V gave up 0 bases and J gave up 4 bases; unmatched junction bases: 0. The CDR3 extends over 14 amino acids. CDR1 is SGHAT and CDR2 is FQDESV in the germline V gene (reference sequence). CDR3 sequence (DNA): TGTGCCAGCAGCTTAGCAGCGGGGGGGTACGAGCAGTACTTC. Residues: CASSLAAGGYEQYF.

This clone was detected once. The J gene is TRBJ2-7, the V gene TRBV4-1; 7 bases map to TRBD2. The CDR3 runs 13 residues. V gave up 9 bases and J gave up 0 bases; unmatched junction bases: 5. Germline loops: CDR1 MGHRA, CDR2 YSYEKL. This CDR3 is CASSSGSSYEQYF. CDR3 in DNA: TGCGCCAGTAGTAGCGGGTCCTCCTACGAGCAGTACTTC.

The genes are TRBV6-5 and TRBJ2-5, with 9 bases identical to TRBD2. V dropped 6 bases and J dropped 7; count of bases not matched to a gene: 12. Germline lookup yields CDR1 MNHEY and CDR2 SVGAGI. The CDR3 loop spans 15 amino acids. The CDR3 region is CASRTGTSRRGTQYF. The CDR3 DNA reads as TGTGCCAGCAGGACCGGGACTAGCCGCCGGGGGACCCAGTACTTC.

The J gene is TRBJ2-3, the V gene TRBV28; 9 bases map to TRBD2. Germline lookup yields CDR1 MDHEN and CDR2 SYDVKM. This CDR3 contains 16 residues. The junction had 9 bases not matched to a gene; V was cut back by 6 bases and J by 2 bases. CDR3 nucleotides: TGTGCCAGCAGCCTCCTGCCTAGCGGGGCCACAGATACGCAGTATTTT. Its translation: CASSLLPSGATDTQYF.

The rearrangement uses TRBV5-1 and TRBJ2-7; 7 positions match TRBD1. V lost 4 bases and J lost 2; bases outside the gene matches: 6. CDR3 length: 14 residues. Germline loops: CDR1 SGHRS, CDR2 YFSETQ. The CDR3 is CASSPADRAYEQYF. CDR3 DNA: TGCGCCAGCAGCCCCGCCGACAGGGCCTACGAGCAGTACTTC.

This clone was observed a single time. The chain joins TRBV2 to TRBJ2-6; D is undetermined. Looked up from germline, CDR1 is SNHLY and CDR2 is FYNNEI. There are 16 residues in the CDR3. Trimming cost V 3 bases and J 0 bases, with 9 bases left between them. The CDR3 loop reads CASSDGWGSGANVLTF. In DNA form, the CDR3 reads TGTGCCAGCAGTGATGGTTGGGGCTCTGGGGCCAACGTCCTGACTTTC.

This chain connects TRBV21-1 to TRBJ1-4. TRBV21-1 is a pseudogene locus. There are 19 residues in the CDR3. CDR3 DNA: TGTGCCAGCAGCAAAGAAGGAGGCGCGGGGGAGGCAACTAATGAAAAACTGTTTTTT. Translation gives CASSKEGGAGEATNEKLFF.

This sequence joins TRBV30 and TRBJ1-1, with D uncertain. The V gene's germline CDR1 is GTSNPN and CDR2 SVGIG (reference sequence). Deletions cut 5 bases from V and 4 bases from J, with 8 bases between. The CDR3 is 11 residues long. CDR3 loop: CAWEDATEAFF. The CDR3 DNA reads TGTGCCTGGGAGGATGCCACTGAAGCTTTCTTT.

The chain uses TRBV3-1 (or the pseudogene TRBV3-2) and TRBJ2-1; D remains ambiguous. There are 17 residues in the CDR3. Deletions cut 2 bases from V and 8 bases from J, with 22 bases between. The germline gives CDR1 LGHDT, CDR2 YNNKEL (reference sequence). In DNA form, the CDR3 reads TGTGCCAGCAGCCAAAGGACGGGCCCCCGTTGGTCCCATGAGCAGTTCTTC. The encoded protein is CASSQRTGPRWSHEQFF.

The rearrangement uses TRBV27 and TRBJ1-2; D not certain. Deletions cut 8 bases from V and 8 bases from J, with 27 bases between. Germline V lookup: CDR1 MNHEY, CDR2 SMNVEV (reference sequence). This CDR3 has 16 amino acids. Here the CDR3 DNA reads TGTGCCAGCGGGCGCGGGTTCTTGGAGGAGGGCGGAGGCTACACCTTC. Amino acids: CASGRGFLEEGGGYTF.

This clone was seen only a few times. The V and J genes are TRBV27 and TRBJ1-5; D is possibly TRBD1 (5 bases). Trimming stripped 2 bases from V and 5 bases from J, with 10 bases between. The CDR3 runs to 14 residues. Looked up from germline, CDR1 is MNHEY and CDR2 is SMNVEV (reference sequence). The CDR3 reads CASSLVGGDQPQHF. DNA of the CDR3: TGTGCCAGCAGTTTAGTGGGGGGGGATCAGCCCCAGCATTTT.

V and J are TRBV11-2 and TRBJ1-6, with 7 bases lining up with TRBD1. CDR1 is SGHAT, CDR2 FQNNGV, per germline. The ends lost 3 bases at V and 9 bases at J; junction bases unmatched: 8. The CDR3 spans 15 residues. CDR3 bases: TGTGCCAGCAGCTTTGAGCAGGGGGAGACTTCACCCCTCCACTTT. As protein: CASSFEQGETSPLHF.

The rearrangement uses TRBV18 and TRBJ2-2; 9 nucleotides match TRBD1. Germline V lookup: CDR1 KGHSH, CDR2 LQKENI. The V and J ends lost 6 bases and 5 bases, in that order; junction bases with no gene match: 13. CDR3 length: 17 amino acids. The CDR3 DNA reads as TGTGCCAGCTCGTACCAAGCCGGGACAGGGTTTACCGGGGAGCTGTTTTTT. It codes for CASSYQAGTGFTGELFF.

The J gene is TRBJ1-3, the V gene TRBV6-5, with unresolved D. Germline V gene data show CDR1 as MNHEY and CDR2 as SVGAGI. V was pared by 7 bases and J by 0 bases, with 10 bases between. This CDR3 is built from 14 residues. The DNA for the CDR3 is TGTGCCAGCAAGGTTGACTACTCTGGAAACACCATATATTTT. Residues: CASKVDYSGNTIYF.

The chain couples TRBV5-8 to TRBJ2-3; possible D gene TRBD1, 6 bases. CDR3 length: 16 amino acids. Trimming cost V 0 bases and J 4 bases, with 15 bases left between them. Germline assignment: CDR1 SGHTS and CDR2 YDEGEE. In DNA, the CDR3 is TGTGCCAGCAGCTTGGTAGGGGGAGATGGCGCAGATACGCAGTATTTT. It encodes CASSLVGGDGADTQYF.